This T cell receptor (beta chain) was sequenced during a study of CXCR3-negative and CXCR3-positive naive CD8 T cells. Overall study findings and caveats: Freshly isolated PBMCs were used in most assays, given partial CXCR3 loss after freezing. CXCR3-negative naive cells had less hydrophobic TRB CDR3s than did CXCR3-positive naive cells.

CDR1 and CDR2 (germline): MNHNY, SVGAGI (reference sequence). The CDR3 loop spans 16 amino acids. Details on this clonotype: As yet, its antigen is unknown.

Libraries were UMI-labeled 5' RACE TRB cDNA. Reanalyzing the 5' RACE reads, TCRdb keeps one entry per CDR3 protein, without DNA. The sample has 5,000 to 7,000 distinct CDR3 sequences. The source material was naive CXCR3+ CD8+ T cells from blood. Subset defined: CD45RO-CCR7+CD27+CD95- naive CD8+ T cells expressing CXCR3 (TNR3+). This clonotype was sampled from a human donor in good health. Some clones in this sample may be carry-over from other donors' samples. This sequence joins TRBV6-6 and TRBJ1-2; lacking DNA, the TRBD1 call made by TCRdb goes unchecked. Here the CDR3 reads CASSYAYRTGDDGYTF.